Listed here is a single T cell receptor (beta chain). CDR3 length: 13 residues. V shed 3 bases and J shed 5 bases, with 9 bases lying between them. In germline, CDR1 is SGDLS, CDR2 YYNGEE. This record belongs to a study of blood T cell repertoires in COVID-19. TCRdb keeps only in-frame clones here, not all; method: immunoSEQ multiplex PCR. The sample has 70,000 to 100,000 clones; around 85% are singletons. This chain uses TRBV9 with TRBJ1-3; D gene unclear. The TCR comes from a woman in her sixties or seventies with COVID-19, enrolled during active disease. The sequenced material came from peripheral blood. The CDR3 protein is CASSALERNTIYF. CDR3 sequence (DNA): TGTGCCAGCAGCGCGTTAGAGCGAAACACCATATATTTT.